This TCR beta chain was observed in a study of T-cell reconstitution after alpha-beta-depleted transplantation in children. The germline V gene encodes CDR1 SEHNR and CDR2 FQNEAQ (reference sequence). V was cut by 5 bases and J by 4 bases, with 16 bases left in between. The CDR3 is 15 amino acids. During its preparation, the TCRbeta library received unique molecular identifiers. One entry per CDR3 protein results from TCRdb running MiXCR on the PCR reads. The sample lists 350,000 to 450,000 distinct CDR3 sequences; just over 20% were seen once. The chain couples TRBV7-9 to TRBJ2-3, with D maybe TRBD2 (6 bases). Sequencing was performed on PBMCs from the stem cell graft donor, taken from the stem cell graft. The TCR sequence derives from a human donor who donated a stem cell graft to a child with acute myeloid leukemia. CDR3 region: CASSEGDLPPDTQYF. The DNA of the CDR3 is TGTGCCAGCAGCGAAGGGGACTTACCACCAGATACGCAGTATTTT.